Each of the 2 T cell receptor beta chains below was sequenced from the same sample in a study of cytomegalovirus exposure and HLA in healthy donors. The PCR contained 60 Vbeta and 13 Jbeta primers. The table came from immunoSEQ multiplex PCR; TCRdb's copy has only in-frame clones and leaves some out. The repertoire holds some 220,000 clones, with around four fifths as singletons. Input material: PBMCs. These receptors all stem from a boy between 10 and 17 years old in good health and CMV-seronegative.

The chain couples TRBV5-4 to TRBJ2-1; D possibly corresponds to TRBD2 (7 bases). This CDR3 comprises 16 residues. Germline V gene sequence: CDR1 SGHNT, CDR2 YYREEE (reference sequence). V shed 6 bases and J shed 0 bases, with 16 bases lying between them. DNA of the CDR3: TGTGCCAGCATCCCGGGGGGCGAGAGCTCCTACAATGAGCAGTTCTTC. Protein product: CASIPGGESSYNEQFF.

The chain carries TRBV10-3 and TRBJ2-3, with 13 bases lining up with TRBD2. V shed 6 bases and J 6 bases; nucleotides not matched to a gene: 9. This CDR3 has 16 amino acids. The V gene's germline CDR1 is ENHRY and CDR2 SYGVKD. CDR3: CAIRYRTSGRADTQYF. The CDR3 nucleotides read TGTGCCATCAGATATCGGACTAGCGGGAGAGCTGATACGCAGTATTTT.